Listed below are T cell receptor beta chains from one sample, sequenced in a study of T cell responses to AZD1222 COVID-19 vaccine. Clones were read by immunoSEQ multiplex PCR, and TCRdb kept only the in-frame ones, dropping some. The sample contains about 70,000 clones, approximately 90% of which appear only once. The material was peripheral blood, obtained 28 days after the second AZD1222 dose. The receptors originated from an adult who received the AZD1222 COVID-19 vaccine. Each CDR3 is given with its conserved first and last residue. The D gene is left open where the match is weak. Clone size, where shown, is once, few, many, or a class for clones that have expanded.

j_call d_call clone_size v_call cdr3_aa cdr3_nt
TRBJ1-5 - - TRBV5-8 CASSLAGYSNQPQHF TGTGCCAGCAGCTTGGCAGGGTATAGCAATCAGCCCCAGCATTTT
TRBJ2-2 - - TRBV6-5 CASSYRWNTGELFF TGTGCCAGCAGTTACAGATGGAACACCGGGGAGCTGTTTTTT
TRBJ1-5 - few TRBV6-1 CASSEGWKGYSNQPQHF TGTGCCAGCAGTGAAGGTTGGAAAGGATATAGCAATCAGCCCCAGCATTTT
TRBJ2-1 TRBD2 - TRBV7-2 CASSLQSGISYNEQFF TGTGCCAGCAGCCTTCAAAGCGGGATCTCCTACAATGAGCAGTTCTTC
TRBJ2-3 - medium-sized TRBV2 CASSEAYGMAYMDTQYF TGTGCCAGCAGTGAAGCGTATGGCATGGCCTACATGGATACGCAGTATTTT
TRBJ2-7 TRBD2 - TRBV19 CASSQLAGAVEQYF TGTGCCAGTAGCCAACTAGCGGGAGCGGTCGAGCAGTACTTC
TRBJ2-1 - - TRBV5-8 CASRDTSPPNEQFF TGTGCCAGCCGGGACACAAGCCCTCCCAATGAGCAGTTCTTC
TRBJ2-5 - - TRBV5-4 CASSLGGAQGLLETQYF TGTGCCAGCAGCTTGGGAGGGGCACAGGGTTTATTAGAGACCCAGTACTTC
TRBJ2-2 TRBD1 - TRBV11-1 CASSPQGFTGELFF TGTGCCAGCAGCCCACAGGGGTTCACCGGGGAGCTGTTTTTT
TRBJ2-7 - - TRBV6-5 CASTGHNEQYF TGTGCCAGCACGGGACATAACGAGCAGTACTTC
TRBJ1-6 - - TRBV2 CASSMDSNSPLHF TGTGCCAGCAGTATGGACAGTAATTCACCCCTCCACTTT
TRBJ2-1 - - TRBV7-2 CASSLEAYNEQFF TGTGCCAGCAGCTTAGAAGCCTACAATGAGCAGTTCTTC
TRBJ2-1 - - TRBV5-5 CASSQLVSNNNEQFF TGTGCCAGCAGCCAACTAGTCTCCAATAACAATGAGCAGTTCTTC
TRBJ2-1 TRBD1 - TRBV13 CASSLVLNRGVDEQFF TGTGCCAGCAGCTTAGTCCTAAACAGGGGTGTCGATGAGCAGTTCTTC
TRBJ1-4 - - TRBV30 CAWTGGDNEKLFF TGTGCCTGGACTGGGGGCGATAATGAAAAACTGTTTTTT
TRBJ2-6 - - TRBV3-1/TRBV3-2 CASSQVPDSSGANVLTF TGTGCCAGCAGCCAAGTCCCAGACTCCTCTGGGGCCAACGTCCTGACTTTC
TRBJ2-5 TRBD1 - TRBV5-1 CASSPGTAVETQYF TGCGCCAGCAGCCCCGGGACAGCAGTCGAGACCCAGTACTTC
TRBJ2-5 - - TRBV19 CASSTARGILRETQYF TGTGCCAGTAGTACCGCTCGGGGTATATTGCGGGAGACCCAGTACTTC
TRBJ1-1 - - TRBV7-9 CASSLNGGNTEAFF TGTGCCAGCAGCTTAAATGGAGGTAACACTGAAGCTTTCTTT
TRBJ2-1 - - TRBV4-2 CASSQDRGYNEQFF TGTGCCAGCAGCCAAGATAGGGGCTACAATGAGCAGTTCTTC
TRBJ1-2 - once TRBV6-5 CASSYSGIANYGYTF TGTGCCAGCAGTTACTCAGGGATAGCTAACTATGGCTACACCTTC
TRBJ2-2 - - TRBV7-2 CASSFWTGGGANTGELFF TGTGCCAGCAGCTTCTGGACGGGTGGCGGGGCGAACACCGGGGAGCTGTTTTTT
TRBJ1-1 - - TRBV5-6 CASSATGPEAFF TGTGCCAGCAGCGCTACAGGCCCTGAAGCTTTCTTT
TRBJ1-4 - - TRBV7-9 CASSLSPPREKLFF TGTGCCAGCAGCTTATCCCCCCCGAGAGAAAAACTGTTTTTT
TRBJ1-2 TRBD1 - TRBV6-5 CASSLDRVRDGYTF TGTGCCAGCAGTTTAGACAGGGTGAGGGATGGCTACACCTTC
TRBJ2-2 - - TRBV7-2 CASSSQGAGITGELFF TGTGCCAGCAGCTCTCAAGGGGCCGGGATCACCGGGGAGCTGTTTTTT
TRBJ2-7 - - TRBV27 CASSPSGGREYYEQYF TGTGCCAGCAGTCCATCCGGGGGGCGGGAATACTACGAGCAGTACTTC
TRBJ1-5 - few TRBV7-2 CASSFSGAGQPQHF TGTGCCAGCAGCTTTTCGGGGGCCGGACAGCCCCAGCATTTT
TRBJ2-7 TRBD2 - TRBV29-1 CSVGGGKTYEQYF TGCAGCGTGGGGGGAGGGAAAACCTACGAGCAGTACTTC
TRBJ2-3 TRBD2 once TRBV4-2 CASSQRSGRTSTDTQYF TGTGCCAGCAGCCAACGTAGCGGGAGGACTAGCACAGATACGCAGTATTTT
TRBJ2-1 - - TRBV19 CASSIDPQGTEQFF TGTGCCAGTAGTATAGATCCCCAGGGGACTGAGCAGTTCTTC
TRBJ2-7 - - TRBV4-2 CASSQDKSPRTYEQYF TGTGCCAGCAGCCAAGATAAGAGTCCCCGAACCTACGAGCAGTACTTC
TRBJ2-1 TRBD2 - TRBV3-1/TRBV3-2 CASSQGGTSGRSSYNEQFF TGTGCCAGCAGCCAAGGCGGGACTAGCGGCAGAAGCTCCTACAATGAGCAGTTCTTC
TRBJ1-3 TRBD1 - TRBV6-5 CATMLTGGNTIYF TGTGCCACCATGCTGACAGGGGGAAACACCATATATTTT
TRBJ2-3 TRBD2 - TRBV2 CASLKERGSTDTQYF TGTGCCAGCCTGAAAGAGCGGGGCAGCACAGATACGCAGTATTTT
TRBJ1-5 TRBD1 - TRBV2 CASSQRQGWQPQHF TGTGCCAGCAGTCAAAGACAGGGTTGGCAGCCCCAGCATTTT
TRBJ2-1 - - TRBV3-1/TRBV3-2 CASSGLSSYNEQFF TGTGCCAGCAGTGGGTTGAGCTCCTACAATGAGCAGTTCTTC
TRBJ1-1 - - TRBV5-1 CASSLDAGMNTEAFF TGCGCCAGCAGCTTGGATGCAGGTATGAACACTGAAGCTTTCTTT
TRBJ2-7 - - TRBV30 CASAPGSLSYEQYF TGTGCCTCGGCTCCGGGATCTCTCTCCTACGAGCAGTACTTC
TRBJ1-5 TRBD1 - TRBV3-1/TRBV3-2 CASSRGTVGLQHF TGTGCCAGCAGTCGCGGGACAGTGGGTCTCCAGCATTTT
TRBJ1-5 TRBD1 - TRBV7-9 CASSLGTGGLRDAQPQHF TGTGCCAGCAGCTTAGGGACAGGGGGCTTAAGGGATGCTCAGCCCCAGCATTTT
TRBJ2-2 TRBD2 - TRBV28 CASSPGTSGEAGELFF TGTGCCAGCAGTCCGGGGACTAGCGGGGAGGCCGGGGAGCTGTTTTTT
TRBJ2-3 TRBD2 - TRBV11-2 CASSPTSGGSTDTQYF TGTGCCAGCAGCCCGACTAGCGGGGGCAGCACAGATACGCAGTATTTT
TRBJ1-5 - - TRBV2 CASRIWDQPQHF TGTGCCAGCAGGATATGGGATCAGCCCCAGCATTTT
TRBJ1-2 - - TRBV18 CASSPPAHGLYGYTF TGTGCCAGCTCACCCCCGGCCCATGGGCTCTATGGCTACACCTTC
TRBJ2-7 TRBD1 - TRBV6-1 CASSEGTGQSSEQYF TGTGCCAGCAGTGAAGGGACAGGCCAGTCTAGCGAGCAGTACTTC
TRBJ1-2 - - TRBV5-1 CASSLEDTSYGYTF TGCGCCAGCAGCTTGGAGGACACCTCCTATGGCTACACCTTC
TRBJ1-1 - - TRBV2 CASTRRVGNTEAFF TGTGCCAGCACAAGGCGGGTCGGTAACACTGAAGCTTTCTTT
TRBJ2-3 TRBD1 - TRBV19 CASSVPVRLDRGTSTDTQYF TGTGCCAGTAGTGTCCCGGTCAGGTTGGACAGGGGTACTAGCACAGATACGCAGTATTTT
TRBJ1-3 TRBD1 - TRBV5-6 CASSNTGAGNTIYF TGTGCCAGCAGCAACACAGGGGCTGGAAACACCATATATTTT
TRBJ2-7 TRBD2 - TRBV7-2 CASSFSGRREQYF TGTGCCAGCAGCTTTAGCGGGAGGCGGGAGCAGTACTTC
TRBJ2-3 - - TRBV2 CASRPESTDTQYF TGTGCCAGCAGACCAGAGAGCACAGATACGCAGTATTTT
TRBJ2-7 - - TRBV6-2/TRBV6-3 CASSYSRLHEQYF TGTGCCAGCAGTTACTCTAGGCTGCACGAGCAGTACTTC
TRBJ1-2 TRBD1 - TRBV11-2 CASSRGQGRGYTF TGTGCCAGCAGCCGGGGACAGGGACGTGGCTACACCTTC
TRBJ1-2 - - TRBV10-2 CASSESRVGYTF TGCGCCAGCAGTGAGTCAAGGGTTGGCTACACCTTC